The T cell receptor (beta chain) under discussion was sequenced for a study of high-grade serous ovarian cancer treatment subgroups. Some clones are missing from TCRdb's copy, which holds only in-frame ones; the method was immunoSEQ multiplex PCR. The sample holds under 2,000 clones, 65% to 70% seen once. There are a few counts of this clone. The V gene lost 6 bases and the J gene lost 7 bases, with 7 bases spanning the gap. The CDR3 covers 11 residues. From germline, CDR1 is MNHNY and CDR2 SVGAGI (reference sequence). Tumor samples were obtained before definitive surgery or chemotherapy. J is TRBJ2-1 and V is TRBV6-6; tentative D call: TRBD1 (5 bases). The clonotype was recovered from a human donor with high-grade serous ovarian cancer. What was sequenced was tumor tissue. The CDR3 region is CASRAGNEQFF. The CDR3 coding sequence is TGTGCCAGCAGGGCAGGGAATGAGCAGTTCTTC.